This TCR beta chain was obtained from a study of cytomegalovirus exposure and HLA in healthy donors. The study ran its PCR with 60 Vbeta and 13 Jbeta primers. Generated by immunoSEQ multiplex PCR, the TCRdb table keeps only in-frame clones and is missing some. Here the sample spans approximately 160,000 clones, about four fifths being singletons. The study's findings and limits: A later analysis found most CMV-associated TCR beta chains apparently HLA-restricted. In a later analysis, at a false discovery rate of 0.05, approximately 16,000 TCR beta sequences matched HLA alleles.

Points on this clone: Its antigen is still unknown.

After removal of 4 bases from V and 6 bases from J, the junction contained 11 bases not matched to a gene. Germline CDR1 reads SGHAT; CDR2 reads FQNNGV. The CDR3 spans 16 residues. The chain recombines TRBV11-2 with TRBJ2-3; 9 bases fit TRBD1. The receptor was isolated from a man in his thirties or forties in good health and CMV-seropositive. Material: PBMCs. CDR3 nucleotides: TGTGCCAGCAGCTGGGGGACAGGGAGAGGTGGGGATACGCAGTATTTT. This gives the protein CASSWGTGRGGDTQYF.